This T cell receptor beta chain originates from a study of OX40 agonist ivuxolimab in advanced cancers. Study at large: Every 2 weeks, patients got intravenous ivuxolimab at one of six dose levels (0.01-10 mg/kg).

It was autoimmune disease history or systemic immunosuppression that excluded patients. Blood specimens came from baseline, cycle 4 day 1, and cycle 7 day 1. The CDR3 loop spans 15 amino acids. Germline-derived CDR1 and CDR2 are SEHNR and FQNEAQ (reference sequence). The germline V and J ends were trimmed by 2 bases and 5 bases, with 15 bases remaining between them. Libraries were prepared by immunoSEQ multiplex PCR; TCRdb keeps only in-frame clonotypes and omits some of them. Of tens of thousands of clones listed, 80% to 90% were seen once; the top ten hold approximately 15%. The chain joins TRBV7-9 to TRBJ1-2; weak D call: TRBD1 (5 bases). The input for sequencing was CD4+ or CD8+ T cells sorted from blood, taken in a trial of the OX40 agonist ivuxolimab. The origin of this receptor is an adult with an advanced solid tumor such as melanoma, head and neck, liver or kidney cancer. For the CDR3, the DNA is TGTGCCAGCAGCTTAAAGGGGAGGGGAAAGTATGGCTACACCTTC. Translation gives CASSLKGRGKYGYTF.